This T cell receptor (beta chain) was recovered during a study of patients and donors after allogeneic stem cell transplantation. The CDR3 extends over 16 amino acids. CDR1 DFQATT and CDR2 SNEGSKA come from the germline V gene (reference sequence). V dropped 2 bases and J dropped 6; count of bases not matched to a gene: 15. Each CDR3 protein is one row after TCRdb ran MiXCR on the RT-PCR reads. The repertoire holds 400,000 to 500,000 distinct CDR3 sequences, with 16% as singletons. This chain joins TRBV20-1 and TRBJ1-1; TRBD1 aligns across 7 bases. The sequence was collected from a human donor who was either an allogeneic HSCT recipient or a stem cell or donor lymphocyte infusion donor (not recorded which). It is not recorded whose cells these are; they may come from a transplant donor. Source material: blood, either unsorted or a sorted T cell fraction (not recorded which). In nucleotides, the CDR3 is TGCAGTGCTAGAAGGAGACAGGGAAGGGGTAAGGCTGAAGCTTTCTTT. Translated: CSARRRQGRGKAEAFF.